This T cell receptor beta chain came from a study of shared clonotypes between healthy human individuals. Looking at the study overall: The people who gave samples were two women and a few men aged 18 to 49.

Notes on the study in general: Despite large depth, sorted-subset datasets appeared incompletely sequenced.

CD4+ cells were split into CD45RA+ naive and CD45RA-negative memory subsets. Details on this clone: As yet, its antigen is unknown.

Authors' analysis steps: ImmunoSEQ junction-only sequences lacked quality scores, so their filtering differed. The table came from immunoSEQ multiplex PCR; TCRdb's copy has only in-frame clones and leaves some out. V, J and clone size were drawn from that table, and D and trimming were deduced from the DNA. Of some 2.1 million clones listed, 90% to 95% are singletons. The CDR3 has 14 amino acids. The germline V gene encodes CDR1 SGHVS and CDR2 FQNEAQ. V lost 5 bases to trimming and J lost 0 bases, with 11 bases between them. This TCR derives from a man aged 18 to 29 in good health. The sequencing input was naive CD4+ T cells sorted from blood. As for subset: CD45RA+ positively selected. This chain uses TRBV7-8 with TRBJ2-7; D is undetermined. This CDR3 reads CASSLTYVSYEQYF. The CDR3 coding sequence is TGTGCCAGCAGCCTGACCTACGTCTCCTACGAGCAGTACTTC.